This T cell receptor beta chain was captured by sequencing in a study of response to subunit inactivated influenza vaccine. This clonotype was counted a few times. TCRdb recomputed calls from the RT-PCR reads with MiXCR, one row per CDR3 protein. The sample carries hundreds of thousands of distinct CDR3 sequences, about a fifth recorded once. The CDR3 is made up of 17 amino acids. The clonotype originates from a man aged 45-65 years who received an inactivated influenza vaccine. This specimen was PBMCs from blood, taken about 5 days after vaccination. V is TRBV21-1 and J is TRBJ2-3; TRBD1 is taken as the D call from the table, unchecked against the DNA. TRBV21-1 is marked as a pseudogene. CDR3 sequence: CASSKGWQGRAADTQYF. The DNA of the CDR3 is TGTGCCAGCAGCAAAGGGTGGCAGGGAAGGGCAGCAGATACGCAGTATTTT.